The 4 T cell receptor beta chains in this list originate from one sample, sequenced in a study of vaccination and CD4 T cells after COVID-19. Researchers used the Oncomine TCR Beta short-read assay to sequence DNA from cultured CD4+ T cells. From the PCR reads, TCRdb called clonotypes with MiXCR, one entry per CDR3 protein. The data contain approximately 18,000 distinct CDR3 sequences, 57% of them singletons. The treatment denotes: roughly 11-day PBMC culture with coronavirus spike peptide pools or control peptides (ViraFEST assay). These TCRs' antigens remain unknown. The sample comprised CD4+ T cells from blood, cultured in vitro. Receptors originate from a human donor who had recovered from COVID-19.

The gene calls are TRBV30 and TRBJ2-5; maybe TRBD2 (5 bases). The V gene's germline CDR1 is GTSNPN and CDR2 SVGIG (reference sequence). The CDR3 runs to 11 residues. The ends were cut back, 4 bases at V and 5 bases at J, with 8 bases in the middle. CDR3 DNA: TGTGCCTGGACTAGAGGGGAGACCCAGTACTTC. Amino acid sequence: CAWTRGETQYF.

The chain is built from TRBV12-3 or TRBV12-4 and TRBJ2-5; the D call may be TRBD1 or TRBD2 (5 bases each). Trimming pared 3 bases from V and 1 base from J, leaving 6 bases between. The CDR3 runs 13 residues. CDR3 in amino acids: CASSLGVQETQYF. CDR3 DNA sequence: TGTGCCAGCAGTTTGGGGGTCCAAGAGACCCAGTACTTC.

A few counts support this clonotype. The chain couples TRBV20-1 to TRBJ1-5; unclear D gene. Germline CDR1 is DFQATT and CDR2 is SNEGSKA (reference sequence). The CDR3 contains 12 residues. V shed 3 bases and J shed 6 bases, with 9 bases lying between them. The CDR3 sequence is CSASLGSQPQHF. The CDR3, as DNA: TGCAGTGCTAGCTTAGGGTCTCAGCCCCAGCATTTT.

The rearrangement joins TRBV28 to TRBJ1-5; D is perhaps TRBD1 (5 bases). V was pared by 2 bases and J by 0 bases, with 11 bases between. This CDR3 contains 16 residues. The V gene's germline CDR1 is MDHEN and CDR2 SYDVKM. In DNA, the CDR3 is TGTGCCAGCAGTTTAGGGGGACGGGGTAGCAATCAGCCCCAGCATTTT. This codes for CASSLGGRGSNQPQHF.